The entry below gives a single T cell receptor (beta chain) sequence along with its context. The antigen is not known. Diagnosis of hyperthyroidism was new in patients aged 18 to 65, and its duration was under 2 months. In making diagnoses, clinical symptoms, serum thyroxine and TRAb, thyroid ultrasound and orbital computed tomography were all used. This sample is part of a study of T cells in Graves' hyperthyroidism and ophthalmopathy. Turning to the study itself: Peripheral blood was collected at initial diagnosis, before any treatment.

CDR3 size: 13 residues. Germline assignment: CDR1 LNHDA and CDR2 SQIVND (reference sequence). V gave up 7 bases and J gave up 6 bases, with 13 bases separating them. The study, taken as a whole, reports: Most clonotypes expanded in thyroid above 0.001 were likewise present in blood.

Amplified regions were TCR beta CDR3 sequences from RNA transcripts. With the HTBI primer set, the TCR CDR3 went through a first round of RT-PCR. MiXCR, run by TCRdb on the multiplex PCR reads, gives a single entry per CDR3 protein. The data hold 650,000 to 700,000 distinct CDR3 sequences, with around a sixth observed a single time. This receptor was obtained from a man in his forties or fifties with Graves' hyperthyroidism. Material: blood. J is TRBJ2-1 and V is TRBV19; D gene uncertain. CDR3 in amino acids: CASNPGLANEQFF. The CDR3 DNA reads TGTGCCAGTAACCCGGGCCTGGCCAATGAGCAGTTCTTC.